This T cell receptor beta chain stems from a study of blood T cell repertoires in COVID-19. The length of the CDR3 is 16 residues. CDR1 and CDR2 from the germline V gene are LGHDT and YNNKEL (reference sequence). The V end lost 4 bases, the J end lost 6 bases, and 16 bases lay between the germline ends. This table comes from immunoSEQ multiplex PCR, and its TCRdb copy is limited to in-frame clones, with some not included. The data contain roughly 330,000 clones, about 89% of them singletons. Symptom resolution, clearance, or two negative PCRs marked donors in Cohort 3 as recovered. Sequencing was done on a sample of PBMCs or T cells enriched from blood (not recorded which). The sequence came from a woman in her twenties or thirties who had recovered from COVID-19. The rearrangement uses TRBV3-1 (or the pseudogene TRBV3-2) and TRBJ1-6; no clear D gene. As DNA, the CDR3 is TGTGCCAGCAGCCCGGGTCCCCCCTCCGTTAATTCACCCCTCCACTTT. This sequence encodes CASSPGPPSVNSPLHF.